A single sample is the source of the 12 T cell receptor beta chains below, sequenced in a study of human T cells and chemical hapten exposure. Indicated time point: patch test 1, 2 weeks after DPC sensitization. Documented treatment: therapeutic diphenylcyclopropenone sensitization with weekly scalp DPC. TCRdb fed the RACE reads into MiXCR, producing one record per CDR3 protein. The profile shows 180,000 or so distinct CDR3 sequences, 13% to 15% of them singletons. Sequencing used whole blood, obtained in connection with sensitization to the hapten diphenylcyclopropenone (DPC). All receptors come from a woman in her 30s with alopecia areata. Some clones in this sample may be carry-over from other donors' samples.

This clonotype has a handful of counts. The rearrangement joins TRBV5-8 to TRBJ2-7; TRBD2 matches 9 bases. Looked up from germline, CDR1 is SGHTS and CDR2 is YDEGEE. V dropped 7 bases and J dropped 3; count of bases not matched to a gene: 5. The CDR3 spans 13 residues. For the CDR3, the DNA is TGTGCCAGCGAGGGACTAGCAGGCTACGAGCAGTACTTC. It specifies CASEGLAGYEQYF.

This clonotype was observed a few times. The rearrangement joins TRBV9 to TRBJ2-6, with TRBD2 identical over 14 bases. Germline CDR1 is SGDLS and CDR2 is YYNGEE. The CDR3 runs 18 residues. The V gene end was trimmed by 3 bases and the J gene end by 2 bases; junction bases not matched to a gene: 4. For the CDR3, the DNA is TGTGCCAGCAGCGCATCGGGACTAGCGGGAGCTGGGGCCAACGTCCTGACTTTC. Translation: CASSASGLAGAGANVLTF.

This clonotype has more than one count but fewer than ten. The chain joins TRBV14 to TRBJ2-1, with TRBD2 matching 11 bases. Germline CDR1 SGHDN, CDR2 FVKESK. V shed 6 bases and J 9 bases; nucleotides not matched to a gene: 13. The CDR3 sequence is 16 residues long. The CDR3: CASSPIGLAGGGEQFF. The CDR3 DNA reads TGTGCCAGCAGTCCTATTGGGCTAGCGGGAGGCGGTGAGCAGTTCTTC. Full variable domain (missing parts from reference TRBV14 and TRBJ2-1): EAGVTQFPSHSVIEKGQTVTLRCDPISGHDNLYWYRRVMGKEIKFLLHFVKESKQDESGMPNNRFLAERTGGTYSTLKVQPAELEDSGVYFCASSPIGLAGGGEQFFGPGTRLTVL.

This clonotype was seen only a few times. This rearrangement joins TRBV11-2 to TRBJ2-7; D might be TRBD1 or TRBD2, each matching 6 bases. V was shortened by 2 bases and J by 0 bases, with 11 bases between the two germline ends. Germline loops: CDR1 SGHAT, CDR2 FQNNGV. This CDR3 has 15 amino acids. In nucleotides, the CDR3 is TGTGCCAGCAGCTTACTGTCGGGGGCCTCCTACGAGCAGTACTTC. This sequence encodes CASSLLSGASYEQYF. Full variable domain (remainder filled in from reference TRBV11-2 and TRBJ2-7): EAGVAQSPRYKIIEKRQSVAFWCNPISGHATLYWYQQILGQGPKLLIQFQNNGVVDDSQLPKDRFSAERLKGVDSTLKIQPAKLEDSAVYLCASSLLSGASYEQYFGPGTRLTVT.

This clonotype was seen a handful of times. V is TRBV10-2 and J is TRBJ2-7; TRBD1 matches at 7 bases. V trimming: 2 bases; J trimming: 0 bases; junction bases outside the gene matches: 7. CDR1 and CDR2 (germline): WSHSY, SAAADI. CDR3 size: 16 residues. CDR3 region: CASSEPFGTASYEQYF. DNA of the CDR3: TGCGCCAGCAGTGAGCCCTTCGGGACAGCCTCCTACGAGCAGTACTTC.

V usage is TRBV7-8 and J usage is TRBJ1-5; 8 bases fit TRBD1. With V trimmed by 5 bases and J by 4 bases, 7 bases remained unmatched. The CDR3 spans 15 residues. Germline lookup yields CDR1 SGHVS and CDR2 FQNEAQ. The CDR3 DNA is TGTGCCAGCAGCACTTTGACAGGGGATAATCAGCCCCAGCATTTT. Translating gives CASSTLTGDNQPQHF.

Remarks on this clonotype: The junction does not match germline at one end; this may be a read error. The chain carries TRBV20-1 and TRBJ2-6, with a tentative D call TRBD1 (5 bases). This CDR3 is 14 amino acids long. Germline CDR1 and CDR2: DFQATT and SNEGSKA (reference sequence). The CDR3, as DNA: TGCAGTGGGTCTGGGGAACCTGGGGCCAACGTCATGACTTTC. This encodes CSGSGEPGANVMTF.

This chain connects TRBV11-2 to TRBJ2-3; D is possibly TRBD2 (6 bases). The ends were cut back, 4 bases at V and 4 bases at J, with 9 bases in the middle. This CDR3 contains 13 residues. Germline CDR1 and CDR2: SGHAT and FQNNGV. CDR3 amino acids: CASSSSSADTQYF. CDR3 nucleotides: TGTGCCAGCAGCTCGTCTAGCGCAGATACGCAGTATTTT. Variable domain in full (rest from reference TRBV11-2 and TRBJ2-3): EAGVAQSPRYKIIEKRQSVAFWCNPISGHATLYWYQQILGQGPKLLIQFQNNGVVDDSQLPKDRFSAERLKGVDSTLKIQPAKLEDSAVYLCASSSSSADTQYFGPGTRLTVL.

The CDR3 loop reads CASSPRTAYNEQFF. The CDR3 DNA reads TGTGCCAGTAGTCCCCGGACGGCCTACAATGAGCAGTTCTTC. This sequence joins TRBV19 and TRBJ2-1; D unresolved. Germline V lookup: CDR1 LNHDA, CDR2 SQIVND (reference sequence). The CDR3 runs 14 residues. V was shortened by 5 bases and J by 2 bases, with 10 bases between the two germline ends.

The chain employs TRBV2 and TRBJ2-3; 10 bases align to TRBD2. V was clipped by 6 bases and J by 5 bases; unmatched bases: 8. The CDR3 is 15 amino acids. Germline CDR1 reads SNHLY; CDR2 reads FYNNEI. This CDR3 is CASSQAGGLGDTQYF. CDR3 coding DNA: TGTGCCAGCAGCCAAGCGGGGGGGCTAGGAGATACGCAGTATTTT.

This clonotype was observed many times. The chain has TRBV12-3 or TRBV12-4 and TRBJ1-4; the D is unclear. The CDR3 loop spans 14 amino acids. V was clipped by 4 bases and J by 7 bases, with 13 bases between them. The CDR3, as DNA: TGTGCCAGCAGTTCCGGGGAGGGAGGTGAAAAACTGTTTTTT. Translation: CASSSGEGGEKLFF.

The chain has TRBV30 and TRBJ1-1, with 11 bases fitting TRBD1. The CDR3 extends over 13 amino acids. CDR1 and CDR2 (germline): GTSNPN, SVGIG (reference sequence). The CDR3 coding sequence is TGTGCAAAATCCGGGGACAGGGGGACTGAAGCTTTCTTT. Protein product: CAKSGDRGTEAFF.